These T cell receptor beta chains were read from a single sample in a study of blood T cell repertoires in COVID-19. Here immunoSEQ multiplex PCR was the method, and the copy in TCRdb shows in-frame clones only, minus some. The data show around 270,000 clones, about 90% seen once. The material sequenced was PBMCs or T cells enriched from blood (not recorded which). Every receptor here comes from a woman aged 40 to 49 who had been exposed to COVID-19. CDR3s include the opening cysteine and the closing phenylalanine or tryptophan. Fields, in order: CDR3 DNA, CDR3 protein, V gene, D gene, J gene, CDR3 length, clone size. D genes are given only for firm matches. Only part of the rows carry a size: once, few, many, or a class if the clone is expanded.

TGTGCCAGCAGCTTACAAACTTTCACCGGGGAGCTGTTTTTT CASSLQTFTGELFF TRBV7-9 - TRBJ2-2 14 few
TGTGCCAGCAGCCAGAACACTGAAGCTTTCTTT CASSQNTEAFF TRBV5-1 - TRBJ1-1 11 -
TGTGCCAGCAGCTTGGGACAGGGTGAAGGCTACACCTTC CASSLGQGEGYTF TRBV5-1 TRBD1 TRBJ1-2 13 once
TGCGCCAGCAGCCAAGACGACTCCCCGGGGAGGGATACGCAGTATTTT CASSQDDSPGRDTQYF TRBV4-3 - TRBJ2-3 16 -
TGTGCCAGCAGCCGTTCTAGCGGCCCCTACGAGCAGTACTTC CASSRSSGPYEQYF TRBV7-2 TRBD2 TRBJ2-7 14 -
TGTGCCAGTAGTATAGCGGGGGGGAGATGGAATGAGCAGTTCTTC CASSIAGGRWNEQFF TRBV19 TRBD2 TRBJ2-1 15 -
TGTGCCAGCGCAAGAGCGGGGGGTCTCCAAGAGACCCAGTACTTC CASARAGGLQETQYF TRBV5-4 TRBD2 TRBJ2-5 15 -
TGTGCCAGCGGGGGGCCCCGGGGGACAGAGACAGATACGCAGTATTTT CASGGPRGTETDTQYF TRBV28 - TRBJ2-3 16 few
TGTGCCAGCAGAGGCCCGGGACAGAAATCAAGCAATCAGCCCCAGCATTTT CASRGPGQKSSNQPQHF TRBV2 TRBD1 TRBJ1-5 17 -
TGTGCCAGCAGCTTAGCCACCGGGGCAGGGGGCACTGAAGCTTTCTTT CASSLATGAGGTEAFF TRBV7-6 TRBD1 TRBJ1-1 16 -
TGTGCCAGCACAGGGGGCACCGGAAACACCATATATTTT CASTGGTGNTIYF TRBV19 TRBD1 TRBJ1-3 13 -
TGTGCCAGCAGCTTGAGTGGACTCCCCCCGGACCACGAGCAGTACTTC CASSLSGLPPDHEQYF TRBV5-5 - TRBJ2-7 16 -
TGTGCCAGCAGCTTAGAAGCAGGAATCACTAATGAAAAACTGTTTTTT CASSLEAGITNEKLFF TRBV7-9 - TRBJ1-4 16 -
TGTGCCAGCAGTAGGACAGGGAGAATCACCGGGGAGCTGTTTTTT CASSRTGRITGELFF TRBV6-2/TRBV6-3 TRBD1 TRBJ2-2 15 -
TGCGCCAGCAGCCAAGATTGGGACAGCATTTGGGAGAACACTGAAGCTTTCTTT CASSQDWDSIWENTEAFF TRBV4-3 TRBD1 TRBJ1-1 18 -
TGTGCCACCAGTGAGCTGACAGGTTATGGGGCCAACGTCCTGACTTTC CATSELTGYGANVLTF TRBV24-1 - TRBJ2-6 16 -
TGTGCCACCAGTGACCACCCCTCCGACGGACAGGGAGGCTCTGGCTACACCTTC CATSDHPSDGQGGSGYTF TRBV24-1 TRBD1 TRBJ1-2 18 -
TGCAGCGTTGAATCCGGGGATGGCTACACCTTC CSVESGDGYTF TRBV29-1 - TRBJ1-2 11 -
TGTGCCAGCACCCTAACCTGGGCAGGTTTAGACAATGAGCAGTTCTTC CASTLTWAGLDNEQFF TRBV27 - TRBJ2-1 16 once
TGTGCCAGCAGCCAAGACGGGCCTAGCGGGGGGGTTTTTATGTATGAGCAGTTCTTC CASSQDGPSGGVFMYEQFF TRBV3-1/TRBV3-2 TRBD2 TRBJ2-1 19 -
TGTGCCAGCTCAGGGACTTACAGCTCCTACGAGCAGTACTTC CASSGTYSSYEQYF TRBV18 - TRBJ2-7 14 -
TGTGCCAGCACTGAAGACAGGGCATATGGCTACACCTTC CASTEDRAYGYTF TRBV2 TRBD1 TRBJ1-2 13 -
TGTGCCAGCAGCTTGGAAGGGGAATCGGGCTACACCTTC CASSLEGESGYTF TRBV5-1 - TRBJ1-2 13 -
TGTGCCAGCAGTTTGGGGGAGGGCTATGGCTACACCTTC CASSLGEGYGYTF TRBV12-3/TRBV12-4 - TRBJ1-2 13 -
TGTGCCAGCAGTGAATTTGGGACAGGCCAAGATTCACCCCTCCACTTT CASSEFGTGQDSPLHF TRBV6-1 TRBD1 TRBJ1-6 16 -
TGTGCCAGCAGCTCCCTCGCCCCCCGCCTTGAACGGGGCTACGAGCAGTACTTC CASSSLAPRLERGYEQYF TRBV7-6 - TRBJ2-7 18 -
TGCGCCAGCAGTGAGAGAGGGGGCTACTACGAGCAGTACTTC CASSERGGYYEQYF TRBV10-1 TRBD1 TRBJ2-7 14 -
TGTGCCAGCAGCTTGGGGCAGGGGAGAACTGAAGCTTTCTTT CASSLGQGRTEAFF TRBV7-8 - TRBJ1-1 14 once
TGTGCCAGCAGTTTACCGCCGACTAGCGTCAATGAGCAGTTCTTC CASSLPPTSVNEQFF TRBV28 TRBD2 TRBJ2-1 15 -
TGTGCCAGCAGCTTACAGGGTCCCGGGGAGCTGTTTTTT CASSLQGPGELFF TRBV5-1 - TRBJ2-2 13 -
TGCAGCGTTGAAGGACAGCTAGCTAACTATGGCTACACCTTC CSVEGQLANYGYTF TRBV29-1 - TRBJ1-2 14 -
TGTGCCAGCAGCCGTAGCGGGGGGGCGGGGACAGATACGCAGTATTTT CASSRSGGAGTDTQYF TRBV7-2 TRBD2 TRBJ2-3 16 -
TGTGCCAGCAGCCAGACAACCGGGACTAGCAGCACAGATACGCAGTATTTT CASSQTTGTSSTDTQYF TRBV14 TRBD2 TRBJ2-3 17 -
TGTGCCAGCAGTATAGCGGGGGGTCCTCCCCCCCCACGCTATACGCAGTATTTT CASSIAGGPPPPRYTQYF TRBV2 TRBD2 TRBJ2-3 18 once
TGTGCCAGCATCGCAGGGACAGTGGCGAATTTGAACACTGAAGCTTTCTTT CASIAGTVANLNTEAFF TRBV2 TRBD1 TRBJ1-1 17 -
TGTGCCACCAGCAGAGATCTTCGGTCTTCTAATTCACCCCTCCACTTT CATSRDLRSSNSPLHF TRBV15 - TRBJ1-6 16 -
TGTGCCAGCTGGATGGAAGGGGACACTGAAGCTTTCTTT CASWMEGDTEAFF TRBV28 - TRBJ1-1 13 -
TGCGCCAGCAGAAAGGGGGCCAGCGGAGGGTTCAATGAGCAGTTCTTC CASRKGASGGFNEQFF TRBV5-1 - TRBJ2-1 16 -
TGCGCCAGCAGCTTTATTAATTCACCCCTCCACTTT CASSFINSPLHF TRBV5-1 - TRBJ1-6 12 -
TGTGCCAGCAGCCAACTCAGCGGGGGTAACTACGAGCAGTACTTC CASSQLSGGNYEQYF TRBV3-1/TRBV3-2 TRBD2 TRBJ2-7 15 once